The 27 T cell receptor beta chains in this list originate from one sample, sequenced in a study of blood T cell repertoires in COVID-19 (dated by TCRdb to the early 2020s). Library prep was done by the immunoSEQ multiplex PCR assay. TCRdb retrieved this table from immuneACCESS and kept in-frame rearrangements only. Not all clones are present; in checked studies, unresolved V genes account for under half, and no reason is known for the remainder. This sample holds around 150,000 clones; around 90% were observed only once. About 2.3% of the sample is taken by the ten largest. Sequenced: peripheral blood. All receptors come from a man younger than 35 with acute or convalescent COVID-19.

This chain uses TRBV28 with TRBJ2-3, with 9 bases identical to TRBD1. V lost 3 bases to trimming and J lost 4 bases; unmatched junction nucleotides: 5. The CDR3 consists of 15 residues. Looked up from germline, CDR1 is MDHEN and CDR2 is SYDVKM. CDR3 amino acids: CASSFTGGSPDTQYF. DNA of the CDR3: TGTGCCAGCAGTTTCACAGGGGGCTCACCAGATACGCAGTATTTT.

The V and J genes are TRBV5-5 and TRBJ2-1; 9 nucleotides align to TRBD1. V gave up 4 bases and J gave up 9 bases; unmatched junction bases: 8. Germline V gives CDR1 SGHKS, CDR2 YYEKEE (reference sequence). The CDR3 sequence is 14 residues long. The CDR3 sequence: CASSLPGTGREQFF. CDR3 bases: TGTGCCAGCAGCCTTCCTGGGACAGGGCGTGAGCAGTTCTTC.

The CDR3 protein is CASSLRTASYNEQFF. The CDR3 nucleotides read TGTGCCAGCTCATTACGCACTGCCTCCTACAATGAGCAGTTCTTC. The chain employs TRBV18 and TRBJ2-1; D uncertain. Germline V lookup: CDR1 KGHSH, CDR2 LQKENI. The length of the CDR3 is 15 residues. Trimming shortened V by 5 bases and J by 0 bases, and 11 bases separated the two germline ends.

The rearrangement uses TRBV10-3 and TRBJ1-2, with D maybe TRBD1 (6 bases). The CDR3 has 13 residues. V was clipped by 6 bases and J by 3 bases, with 11 bases between them. From germline, CDR1 is ENHRY and CDR2 SYGVKD. As DNA, the CDR3 is TGTGCCATCAGCCTGTCAGGGGACTATGGCTACACCTTC. Translated: CAISLSGDYGYTF.

The chain couples TRBV7-8 to TRBJ1-1; 8 bases line up with TRBD1. This CDR3 spans 13 amino acids. The trim removed 4 bases at V and 4 bases at J, leaving 2 bases unmatched. CDR1 and CDR2 from the germline V gene are SGHVS and FQNEAQ. The CDR3 protein is CASSSDRGTEAFF. In nucleotides, the CDR3 is TGTGCCAGCAGCTCCGACAGGGGCACTGAAGCTTTCTTT.

The gene calls are TRBV6-2 or TRBV6-3 and TRBJ2-7; D might be TRBD2 (5 bases). Germline CDR1 is MNHEY and CDR2 is SVGEGT. Trimming stripped 4 bases from V and 4 bases from J, with 8 bases between. This CDR3 is built from 12 residues. CDR3 sequence reads: CASSSPGYEQYF. As DNA, the CDR3 is TGTGCCAGCAGTTCCCCGGGGTACGAGCAGTACTTC.

In this sample, this clone turned up once. The CDR3 loop reads CASSLLDNEQFF. CDR3 nucleotides: TGCGCCAGCAGCTTATTAGACAATGAGCAGTTCTTC. The gene calls are TRBV5-1 and TRBJ2-1; D uncertain. Germline CDR1 and CDR2: SGHRS and YFSETQ. V lost 2 bases, J lost 5 bases, and 5 bases lay in between. This CDR3 contains 12 residues. Variable domain in full (rest from reference TRBV5-1 and TRBJ2-1): KAGVTQTPRYLIKTRGQQVTLSCSPISGHRSVSWYQQTPGQGLQFLFEYFSETQRNKGNFPGRFSGRQFSNSRSEMNVSTLELGDSALYLCASSLLDNEQFFGPGTRLTVL.

The chain recombines TRBV7-8 with TRBJ2-7, with unresolved D. The CDR3 totals 14 residues. The V end was cut by 2 bases, the J end by 0 bases, with 8 bases between. The germline V gene has CDR1 SGHVS and CDR2 FQNEAQ. The CDR3 nucleotides are TGTGCCAGCAGCTTATTCTCCGGCTCCTACGAGCAGTACTTC. This gives the protein CASSLFSGSYEQYF.

CDR3 residues: CASSPRTGGFNEQFF. CDR3 DNA sequence: TGTGCCAGCAGCCCACGGACAGGGGGCTTCAATGAGCAGTTCTTC. The chain links TRBV5-4 to TRBJ2-1, with 11 bases that match TRBD1. CDR3 length equals 15 residues. CDR1 is SGHNT, CDR2 YYREEE, per germline (reference sequence). The V and J ends lost 4 bases and 6 bases, in that order; junction bases with no gene match: 6.

This chain uses TRBV2 with TRBJ2-5, with TRBD2 matching over 9 bases. This CDR3 region has 16 residues. J was trimmed by 4 bases and V by 1 base; bases with no gene match: 7. CDR1 is SNHLY and CDR2 is FYNNEI in the germline V gene. The DNA for the CDR3 is TGTGCCAGCAGTGAAGGCGTCAGCGGGAGGATAGAGACCCAGTACTTC. Translation gives CASSEGVSGRIETQYF.

The CDR3 here is CASSVDGGQPQHF. In nucleotides, the CDR3 is TGTGCCAGCAGCGTAGACGGAGGGCAGCCCCAGCATTTT. This chain connects TRBV9 to TRBJ1-5; D remains unclear. CDR3 length: 13 residues. Germline CDR1 is SGDLS and CDR2 is YYNGEE. V shed 0 bases and J shed 7 bases, with 8 bases lying between them.

The chain has TRBV3-1 (or the pseudogene TRBV3-2) and TRBJ1-1, with D possibly matching TRBD1 (5 bases). CDR1 is LGHDT and CDR2 is YNNKEL in the germline V gene (reference sequence). This CDR3 has 15 amino acids. The V and J ends lost 1 base and 1 base respectively, with 10 bases between them. CDR3 residues: CASSQGAGPNTEAFF. Written as DNA, the CDR3 is TGTGCCAGCAGCCAAGGGGCAGGGCCGAACACTGAAGCTTTCTTT.

This clone came up once. This chain links TRBV12-3 or TRBV12-4 with TRBJ1-2; no definite D call. The CDR3 runs to 11 residues. V was clipped by 3 bases and J by 7 bases, with 6 bases between them. In DNA form, the CDR3 reads TGTGCCAGCAGTTTGGCTGGTGGCTACACCTTC. Its protein is CASSLAGGYTF.

This clone was detected a few times. Distinct nucleotide sequences in the sample also encode this CDR3. CDR3: CASSGRNQPQHF. The CDR3 nucleotides are TGTGCCAGCAGTGGGAGGAATCAGCCCCAGCATTTT. The chain couples TRBV2 to TRBJ1-5; D is unresolved. Germline CDR1 reads SNHLY; CDR2 reads FYNNEI. V was trimmed by 4 bases and J by 4 bases, leaving 5 bases between them. The CDR3 runs 12 residues.

The gene calls are TRBV29-1 and TRBJ2-7, with 9 positions matching TRBD1. In germline, CDR1 is SQVTM, CDR2 ANQGSEA. The junction had 4 bases not matched to a gene; V was cut back by 8 bases and J by 2 bases. This CDR3 region has 12 residues. CDR3 amino acids: CSTRTGAYEQYF. The DNA of the CDR3 is TGCAGCACCCGGACAGGGGCCTACGAGCAGTACTTC.

Written as DNA, the CDR3 is TGTGCCAGCAGTCCCTCCGGGACAAACTACAATGAGCAGTTCTTC. This codes for CASSPSGTNYNEQFF. The chain combines TRBV6-5 with TRBJ2-1, with D tentatively TRBD1 (6 bases). The germline V and J ends were trimmed by 5 bases and 3 bases, with 14 bases remaining between them. CDR1 MNHEY and CDR2 SVGAGI come from the germline V gene. The CDR3 extends over 15 amino acids.

This clone was observed once. This chain links TRBV5-1 with TRBJ1-1; 10 bases line up with TRBD1. Germline assignment: CDR1 SGHRS and CDR2 YFSETQ. This CDR3 spans 15 amino acids. The V and J ends lost 2 bases and 6 bases, in that order; junction bases with no gene match: 7. The CDR3 nucleotides read TGCGCCAGCAGCTTCGGGACAGGGGAGGTCCCTGAAGCTTTCTTT. It encodes CASSFGTGEVPEAFF.

The chain recombines TRBV24-1 with TRBJ2-5, with 8 positions matching TRBD2. Germline values: CDR1 KGHDR, CDR2 SFDVKD. Trimming cost V 3 bases and J 5 bases; bases outside gene matches: 7. The CDR3 covers 15 residues. The CDR3 nucleotides are TGTGCCACCAGTGATGAGCGGGAGCTGGGTGAGACCCAGTACTTC. Translated, it gives CATSDERELGETQYF.

The J gene is TRBJ1-6, the V gene TRBV25-1; a possible D gene is TRBD1 (6 bases). Germline V CDR1 and CDR2: MGHDK, SYGVNS. The CDR3 is 15 residues long. The germline V and J ends were trimmed by 3 bases and 12 bases, with 18 bases remaining between them. The CDR3 DNA reads TGTGCCAGCAGTGACGGGGAGAGGGGGAGAGGACCCCTCCACTTT. Residues: CASSDGERGRGPLHF. The full variable domain, rest sourced from reference TRBV25-1 and TRBJ1-6, is EADIYQTPRYLVIGTGKKITLECSQTMGHDKMYWYQQDPGMELHLIHYSYGVNSTEKGDLSSESTVSRIRTEHFPLTLESARPSHTSQYLCASSDGERGRGPLHFGNGTRLTVT.

The chain links TRBV2 to TRBJ2-1, with TRBD1 matching 12 bases. The J segment lost 3 bases and the V segment lost 6 bases, leaving 6 bases of the junction unmatched. Germline values: CDR1 SNHLY, CDR2 FYNNEI. CDR3 length: 16 residues. Written as DNA, the CDR3 is TGTGCCAGCAGGGGGACAGGGGGCAGGAACTACAATGAGCAGTTCTTC. The encoded protein is CASRGTGGRNYNEQFF.

The genes are TRBV12-3 or TRBV12-4 and TRBJ1-2; 7 nucleotides line up with TRBD1. J lost 14 bases, V lost 2 bases, and 5 bases had no gene match. The CDR3 is 11 amino acids. This CDR3 is CASSLSGGQTF. CDR3 nucleotide sequence: TGTGCCAGCAGTTTATCTGGGGGACAGACCTTC.

The chain recombines TRBV3-1 (or the pseudogene TRBV3-2) with TRBJ2-3; 7 positions agree with TRBD1. The CDR3 totals 12 residues. The V segment lost 4 bases and the J segment 7 bases; nucleotides outside the gene matches: 2. Germline values: CDR1 LGHDT, CDR2 YNNKEL (reference sequence). The CDR3 loop is CASSLQGNTQYF. The CDR3 region has the DNA TGTGCCAGCAGCCTACAGGGGAATACGCAGTATTTT.

This chain uses TRBV19 with TRBJ2-7; TRBD1 is a possible D gene (5 bases). This CDR3 is 14 amino acids long. V lost 5 bases, J lost 5 bases, and 16 bases lay in between. Per the germline V gene, CDR1 is LNHDA and CDR2 is SQIVND (reference sequence). DNA of the CDR3: TGTGCCAGTAGTGAGACAGATACCTACAACGAGCAGTACTTC. This sequence encodes CASSETDTYNEQYF.

This clone showed up just once. This chain uses TRBV5-1 with TRBJ1-5; the D is unclear. The germline gives CDR1 SGHRS, CDR2 YFSETQ. The ends were cut back, 4 bases at V and 0 bases at J, with 11 bases in the middle. This CDR3 contains 15 residues. The CDR3 region is CASSPTGSSNQPQHF. The CDR3 region has the DNA TGCGCCAGCAGCCCCACGGGTAGTAGCAATCAGCCCCAGCATTTT.

The chain links TRBV27 to TRBJ1-4; TRBD1 aligns across 7 bases. This CDR3 has 14 amino acids. CDR1 is MNHEY, CDR2 SMNVEV, per germline (reference sequence). V shed 6 bases and J 7 bases; nucleotides not matched to a gene: 8. DNA for the CDR3: TGTGCCAGCAGCCTTACAGGGGTTGGTGAAAAACTGTTTTTT. This sequence encodes CASSLTGVGEKLFF.

The V gene is TRBV6-5, the J gene TRBJ1-3, with D hard to call. This CDR3 is 16 amino acids long. Germline V gives CDR1 MNHEY, CDR2 SVGAGI. Between the trimmed V and J ends, which lost 3 bases and 2 bases, there was a span of 14 bases. CDR3 sequence: CASSYNTGMAGNTIYF. As DNA, the CDR3 is TGTGCCAGCAGTTATAACACGGGAATGGCTGGAAACACCATATATTTT.

The V gene is TRBV6-2 or TRBV6-3, the J gene TRBJ1-5; no clear D gene. Germline V CDR1 and CDR2: MNHEY, SVGEGT. The CDR3 length is 12 residues. The V end was cut by 6 bases, the J end by 4 bases, with 7 bases between. This chain's CDR3 is CASSRGNQPQHF. The CDR3, as DNA: TGTGCCAGCAGCCGAGGAAATCAGCCCCAGCATTTT.